This record looks at one T cell receptor (beta chain) sequence and its context. The antigen this receptor binds is unknown. No much larger clonotype is one base removed from it; base qualities were not supplied. The record originates from a study of blood T cells in healthy people across ages (dated by TCRdb to the mid-2010s). Study-level background: In model experiments, roughly one uniquely barcoded TCR beta cDNA molecule per two T cells was captured by template switching. Age-related changes in TCR beta repertoire diversity were measured in the study by deep sequencing normalized with unique cDNA molecular identifiers. Four age groups were formed from the donors: young (average about 15 years), middle-aged (approximately 41), aged (about 62) and long-lived (around 82). To avoid experimental bias, donors of different ages were distributed randomly across sequencing lanes. The study analyzed two additional independent replicas of 1 million unique cDNA reads from the same blood draw for two donors, one aged 18 to 30 and one aged 80 or older.

What the work shows at the level of the full study, not this receptor alone: The percentage of naive T cells measured by flow cytometry correlated strongly with observed TCR beta diversity. Donor CMV infection status was unknown, potentially confounding age-related changes in expanded clonotypes. Estimates of total diversity based on one million sequenced T cells were regarded as lower bounds and as underestimates. Conclusive comparison of naive and antigen-experienced compartments was prevented by the profiling of bulk unsorted PBMCs. Compared with the aged group, the long-lived group had more naive CD4+ T cells, fewer expanded clones and increased TCR diversity, a pattern suggesting age selection. Observed TCR beta diversity per million T cells fell roughly linearly with age, and a significant reduction was already apparent by age around 44.

Libraries were prepared through 5' RACE. Data came from an Illumina HiSeq 2500. A second PCR of roughly 7 to 11 cycles was performed with a sample-barcoded 5' primer and a J-beta primer mix. A unique molecular identifier was introduced onto each TCR beta cDNA molecule by a template-switch 5' adaptor carrying 12 random nucleotides. At least 2.5 million CDR3-containing paired-end reads were obtained from each sample. First-strand cDNA was synthesized from all RNA with the Mint cDNA synthesis kit, primed by a TRBC-specific oligonucleotide. All cDNA was treated with uracil-DNA glycosylase and then went through a first 18-cycle PCR with the universal primers M1SS and BC2_uni_R. The original methods were these. Each sample was normalized by randomly selecting 1 million high-quality reads, each carrying a distinct molecular identifier. Reads with shared molecular identifiers were discarded instead of being binned into consensus sequences. MiTCR, with a Q25 quality threshold and the strictest error-elimination algorithm, was used for CDR3 identification, clonotype clustering and error correction. A nonparametric unseen species model with Euler transformation was used to estimate lower-bound total TCR beta diversity. The public reads were run again by TCRdb, first through fastp at Q25 and then through MiXCR, and only productive beta chains were kept. Identical CDR3 protein sequences are pooled into one entry, listed with their most common genes and DNA. None of the V and J calls come from the authors' own analysis; TCRdb made them. For this sample the table gives about 730,000 distinct CDR3 sequences, of which 35% to 45% were detected only once. The ten largest account for 20% to 25% of the sample.

The germline V gene gives CDR1 as MNHEY and CDR2 as SVGAGI. The CDR3, from cysteine to phenylalanine, totals 12 residues. This entry keeps only the CDR3 DNA: 36 bases, framed from base 1. The junction shows trimming of 6 bases on V and 4 bases on J, plus 9 bases between the germline ends. The approximately 41 donors, aged about 6 to 95 years, were systemically healthy Caucasian individuals from Russia. Approximately 10 milliliters of peripheral blood were collected from each donor into EDTA-treated Vacutainer tubes. PBMCs were isolated by Ficoll-Paque density-gradient centrifugation, with at least 6.5 million obtained per sample. Total RNA, at least 6 micrograms per sample, was extracted from PBMCs with Trizol reagent. The percentages of naive CD45RAhigh/CD27high T cells were determined by flow cytometry on a PBMC aliquot from every donor.

The sequenced material came from blood. The TCR comes from a woman aged 60-70 years in good health. Recombination joined TRBV6-5 with TRBJ1-1; the D gene cannot be resolved reliably. In nucleotides, the sequence is TGTGCCAGCAGACCTAGTGGCACTGAAGCTTTCTTT. This yields the protein CASRPSGTEAFF.